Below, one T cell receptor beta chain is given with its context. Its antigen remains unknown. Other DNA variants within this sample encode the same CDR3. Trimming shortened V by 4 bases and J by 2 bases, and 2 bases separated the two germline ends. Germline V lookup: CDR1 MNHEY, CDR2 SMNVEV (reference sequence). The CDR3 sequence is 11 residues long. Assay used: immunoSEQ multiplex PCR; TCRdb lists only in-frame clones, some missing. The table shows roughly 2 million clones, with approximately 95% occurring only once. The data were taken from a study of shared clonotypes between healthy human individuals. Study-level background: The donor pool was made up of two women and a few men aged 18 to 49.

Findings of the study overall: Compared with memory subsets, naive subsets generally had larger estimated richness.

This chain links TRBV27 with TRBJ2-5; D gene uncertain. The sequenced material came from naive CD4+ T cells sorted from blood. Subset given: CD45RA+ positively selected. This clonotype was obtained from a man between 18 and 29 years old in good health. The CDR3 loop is CASSSQETQYF. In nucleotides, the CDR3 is TGTGCCAGCAGTTCTCAAGAGACCCAGTACTTC.